Listed below are T cell receptor beta chains from one sample, sequenced in a study of Graves' ophthalmopathy and Graves' hyperthyroidism. TCRdb independently ran MiXCR on the multiplex PCR reads; one entry per CDR3 protein. The sample includes roughly 1.1 million distinct CDR3 sequences, 35% to 40% of them seen just once. The source material was peripheral blood or thyroid tissue (not recorded which). These receptors all stem from an adult man with Graves' hyperthyroidism. Both conserved end residues are part of each CDR3. D genes are given only for firm matches. Clone size is given for some rows only: seen once, a few or many times, or a class if the clone is expanded.

size,J,D,length,V,CDR3,DNA
NA,TRBJ2-7,TRBD2,14,TRBV29-1,CSVVGGSGANEQYF,TGCAGCGTTGTCGGGGGGTCTGGGGCCAACGAGCAGTACTTC
once,TRBJ2-7,NA,15,TRBV10-3,CAISEDGLHKNEQYF,TGTGCCATCAGTGAGGACGGACTGCATAAGAACGAGCAGTACTTC
NA,TRBJ2-7,NA,13,TRBV29-1,CSVDAGSSYEQYF,TGCAGCGTTGATGCAGGCAGTTCCTACGAGCAGTACTTC
NA,TRBJ2-2,NA,14,TRBV4-3,CASSKKDMAGELFF,TGCGCCAGCAGTAAGAAAGACATGGCCGGGGAGCTGTTTTTT
NA,TRBJ1-5,NA,13,TRBV9,CASSNTGYQPQHF,TGTGCCAGCAGCAACACAGGTTATCAGCCCCAGCATTTT
NA,TRBJ2-7,NA,16,TRBV19,CASSIGKGGTAREQYF,TGTGCCAGTAGTATTGGTAAAGGCGGGACCGCGCGCGAGCAGTACTTC
many,TRBJ2-7,NA,12,TRBV19,CASSTGDYEQYF,TGTGCCAGCAGCACGGGGGACTACGAGCAGTACTTC
NA,TRBJ1-3,NA,16,TRBV7-9,CASSMGRESSGNTIYF,TGTGCCAGCAGCATGGGACGGGAAAGCTCTGGAAACACCATATATTTT
many,TRBJ2-5,NA,14,TRBV20-1,CSASPPLGVETQYF,TGCAGTGCTAGCCCACCTTTAGGGGTAGAGACCCAGTACTTC
many,TRBJ1-1,TRBD1,11,TRBV20-1,CSLGQGRGAFF,TGCAGCCTAGGACAGGGGAGGGGAGCTTTCTTT
NA,TRBJ2-5,TRBD2,16,TRBV12-3/TRBV12-4,CASSRGTSGGLETQYF,TGTGCCAGCAGTCGGGGGACTAGCGGGGGCTTGGAGACCCAGTACTTC
once,TRBJ1-6,NA,13,TRBV3-1,CAGSPWANSPLHF,TGTGCCGGCAGCCCATGGGCGAATTCACCCCTCCACTTT
NA,TRBJ2-3,TRBD1,16,TRBV7-9,CASSSDRGESTDTQYF,TGTGCCAGCAGCAGTGACAGGGGTGAGAGCACAGATACGCAGTATTTT
few,TRBJ1-4,NA,16,TRBV3-1,CASSQGPQGLSGKLFF,TGTGCCAGCAGCCAAGGCCCTCAGGGTCTTTCGGGAAAACTGTTTTTT
many,TRBJ2-5,TRBD1,16,TRBV7-3,CASSSTGTGILETQYF,TGTGCCAGCAGCTCAACCGGGACAGGGATTTTGGAGACCCAGTACTTC
NA,TRBJ2-5,TRBD1,12,TRBV25-1,CASVATGGDQYF,TGTGCCAGCGTTGCCACAGGGGGAGACCAGTACTTC
NA,TRBJ1-3,NA,14,TRBV12-3/TRBV12-4,CASRVTVSGNTIYF,TGTGCCAGCAGAGTCACAGTCTCTGGAAACACCATATATTTT
many,TRBJ1-2,NA,15,TRBV6-5,CASSYSLAGEHGYTF,TGTGCCAGCAGTTACTCCTTGGCGGGAGAACATGGCTACACCTTC
NA,TRBJ1-1,TRBD1,16,TRBV7-2,CASSRDRGSMNTEAFF,TGTGCCAGCAGCCGGGACAGGGGTTCCATGAACACTGAAGCTTTCTTT
NA,TRBJ1-1,NA,12,TRBV12-3/TRBV12-4,CASGYRAYEAFF,TGTGCCAGCGGCTACAGGGCTTATGAAGCTTTCTTT
many,TRBJ1-1,NA,13,TRBV5-1,CASTMTENTEAFF,TGCGCCAGCACCATGACAGAGAACACTGAAGCTTTCTTT
few,TRBJ1-4,NA,16,TRBV6-1,CASSEAVSGLGEKLFF,TGTGCCAGCAGTGAAGCAGTTTCAGGTCTTGGTGAAAAACTGTTTTTT
many,TRBJ2-5,NA,13,TRBV7-3,CASSPGPQETQYF,TGTGCCAGCAGCCCAGGGCCCCAAGAGACCCAGTACTTC
many,TRBJ2-7,NA,15,TRBV7-8,CASSFHGQGTYEQYF,TGTGCCAGCAGCTTCCACGGGCAGGGTACCTACGAGCAGTACTTC
NA,TRBJ2-2,TRBD2,18,TRBV7-2,CASSLAVSGQVNTGELFF,TGTGCCAGCAGCTTAGCGGTTAGCGGGCAGGTCAACACCGGGGAGCTGTTTTTT
few,TRBJ2-2,NA,14,TRBV24-1,CATSDVRGPGELFF,TGTGCCACCAGTGATGTCAGGGGTCCCGGGGAGCTGTTTTTT
many,TRBJ2-5,NA,16,TRBV7-9,CASSSTGRSDQETQYF,TGTGCCAGCAGCTCAACAGGACGATCCGATCAAGAGACCCAGTACTTC
NA,TRBJ2-5,TRBD1,13,TRBV20-1,CSSQGQQLGTQYF,TGCAGCAGCCAGGGACAGCAGCTTGGGACCCAGTACTTC
many,TRBJ1-6,NA,14,TRBV12-3/TRBV12-4,CASSFNQGLSPLHF,TGTGCCAGCAGTTTTAACCAGGGTTTGTCACCCCTCCACTTT
many,TRBJ1-2,NA,15,TRBV5-1,CASSPEGGGRYGYTF,TGCGCCAGCAGCCCCGAGGGAGGAGGACGATATGGCTACACCTTC
few,TRBJ2-7,TRBD1,15,TRBV6-6,CASRTPGQGGYEQYF,TGTGCCAGCAGAACGCCGGGACAGGGAGGCTACGAGCAGTACTTC
few,TRBJ1-2,TRBD1,17,TRBV19,CASSPPDRGPIGYGYTF,TGTGCCAGCTCACCCCCGGACAGGGGTCCCATTGGCTATGGCTACACCTTC
few,TRBJ2-7,TRBD2,16,TRBV12-3/TRBV12-4,CASSTPGTSASYEQYF,TGTGCCAGCAGTACCCCGGGGACTAGCGCTTCCTACGAGCAGTACTTC
many,TRBJ1-5,NA,15,TRBV19,CASGGGGGSNQPQHF,TGTGCCAGTGGAGGGGGGGGTGGAAGCAATCAGCCCCAGCATTTT
few,TRBJ2-3,NA,16,TRBV15,CATSSGQNSFSDTQYF,TGTGCCACCAGCAGCGGACAGAACAGCTTCTCAGATACGCAGTATTTT
many,TRBJ1-2,NA,13,TRBV5-1,CASSLVPGDGYTF,TGCGCCAGCAGCTTGGTCCCCGGGGACGGCTACACCTTC
NA,TRBJ2-7,TRBD1,14,TRBV11-2,CASSRTGGVHEQYF,TGCGCCAGCAGCCGGACAGGGGGCGTCCACGAGCAGTACTTC
few,TRBJ1-3,NA,17,TRBV11-2,CASSPGTSLSSGNTIYF,TGTGCCAGCAGCCCCGGGACTTCCCTGAGCTCTGGAAACACCATATATTTT
NA,TRBJ2-2,NA,11,TRBV13,CASKVGGELFF,TGTGCCAGCAAAGTAGGAGGGGAGCTGTTTTTT
few,TRBJ1-5,NA,17,TRBV4-3,CASSQDHIRQGNQPQHF,TGCGCCAGCAGCCAAGATCATATTAGGCAAGGAAATCAGCCCCAGCATTTT
NA,TRBJ1-5,NA,13,TRBV7-2,CASSLDADQPQHF,TGTGCCAGCAGCTTAGACGCGGATCAGCCCCAGCATTTT
NA,TRBJ2-1,TRBD2,14,TRBV10-3,CAITGEGRNNEQFF,TGTGCCATCACCGGGGAGGGGCGCAACAATGAGCAGTTCTTC
NA,TRBJ2-7,NA,14,TRBV25-1,CASSPPKNDYEQYF,TGTGCCAGCAGCCCCCCAAAAAACGACTACGAGCAGTACTTC
few,TRBJ1-1,TRBD1,15,TRBV7-2,CASSALWDRETEAFF,TGTGCCAGCAGCGCCCTGTGGGACAGGGAAACTGAAGCTTTCTTT
NA,TRBJ2-7,TRBD1,16,TRBV3-1,CASSRASWTGTGEQYF,TGTGCCAGCAGCCGTGCCAGCTGGACAGGGACGGGAGAGCAGTACTTC
many,TRBJ1-5,TRBD1,17,TRBV7-8,CASSLVLGGQGNQPQHF,TGTGCCAGCAGCTTAGTCTTGGGGGGACAGGGGAATCAGCCCCAGCATTTT